The 32 T cell receptor beta chains listed next were all sequenced from one sample in a study of shared clonotypes between healthy human individuals (dated by TCRdb to 2020 to 2022). The receptor library was made with the immunoSEQ multiplex PCR assay. TCRdb took this table from immuneACCESS and kept in-frame rearrangements with V and J called. Such tables lack part of the clones; where checked against another copy, unresolved V genes explain under half of the gap, and the rest is unexplained. Present in this sample are roughly 2 million clones, over 85% of which were seen just once. The ten largest account for around 1.1% of the sample. CD8 naive samples consisted of CD45RO-negative cells that were positively selected for CCR7, yielding a CD45RA+CCR7+ population without TemRA cells. Sample: naive CD8+ T cells sorted from blood. According to the study, the label for this sample's cell subset or site signals: CD45RA+CCR7+. Every receptor here comes from a man between 18 and 35 years old in good health.

The chain employs TRBV10-2 and TRBJ2-7; no clear D. This CDR3 has 16 amino acids. V gave up 3 bases and J gave up 6 bases, with 21 bases separating them. The germline gives CDR1 WSHSY, CDR2 SAAADI. The CDR3 spells CASSDAAEPSSGEQYF. The DNA for the CDR3 is TGCGCCAGCAGTGACGCGGCAGAACCCTCCTCGGGCGAGCAGTACTTC.

J is TRBJ2-5 and V is TRBV9; 12 bases are a match to TRBD2. The CDR3 contains 16 residues. The ends lost 0 bases at V and 1 base at J; junction bases unmatched: 1. Looked up from germline, CDR1 is SGDLS and CDR2 is YYNGEE. This chain's CDR3 is CASSVGTSGAQETQYF. CDR3 nucleotide sequence: TGTGCCAGCAGCGTAGGGACTAGCGGGGCCCAAGAGACCCAGTACTTC.

The chain has TRBV4-1 and TRBJ2-7; 11 nucleotides line up with TRBD1. Germline V gene data show CDR1 as MGHRA and CDR2 as YSYEKL. This CDR3 is built from 15 residues. After removal of 5 bases from V and 5 bases from J, the junction contained 8 bases not matched to a gene. This CDR3 is CASSGRDRGIDEQYF. Here the CDR3 DNA reads TGCGCCAGCAGCGGAAGGGACAGGGGGATCGACGAGCAGTACTTC.

The chain combines TRBV5-6 with TRBJ1-5, with D hard to call. V gave up 2 bases and J gave up 2 bases, with 14 bases separating them. Per germline, CDR1 SGHDT and CDR2 YYEEEE. This CDR3 spans 16 amino acids. The CDR3 is CASSFRLLGGNQPQHF. CDR3 sequence (DNA): TGTGCCAGCAGCTTCCGCCTCCTGGGCGGCAATCAGCCCCAGCATTTT.

V is TRBV7-8 and J is TRBJ2-2; 13 bases match TRBD2. Germline V lookup: CDR1 SGHVS, CDR2 FQNEAQ. The V gene end was trimmed by 1 base and the J gene end by 5 bases; junction bases not matched to a gene: 10. The CDR3 contains 19 residues. The CDR3 here is CASSLELAGGPIGTGELFF. Written as DNA, the CDR3 is TGTGCCAGCAGCTTAGAACTAGCGGGAGGGCCTATTGGTACCGGGGAGCTGTTTTTT. Full variable domain (remainder filled in from reference TRBV7-8 and TRBJ2-2): GAGVSQSPRYKVAKRGQDVALRCDPISGHVSLFWYQQALGQGPEFLTYFQNEAQLDKSGLPSDRFFAERPEGSVSTLKIQRTQQEDSAVYLCASSLELAGGPIGTGELFFGEGSRLTVL.

The chain carries TRBV19 and TRBJ2-3; 12 bases align to TRBD2. The CDR3 consists of 16 residues. Germline-derived CDR1 and CDR2 are LNHDA and SQIVND (reference sequence). V lost 3 bases and J lost 6; bases outside the gene matches: 7. This chain's CDR3 is CASSIVLAGGADTQYF. The CDR3, as DNA: TGTGCCAGTAGTATCGTACTAGCGGGAGGTGCGGATACGCAGTATTTT.

The chain has TRBV15 and TRBJ2-7, with D possibly matching TRBD1 (6 bases). V lost 5 bases and J lost 4, with 15 bases in between. Looked up from germline, CDR1 is LNHNV and CDR2 is YYDKDF (reference sequence). The CDR3 runs 14 residues. The CDR3 is CATSPRGQGYEQYF. CDR3 coding DNA: TGTGCCACCAGCCCCAGGGGACAAGGATACGAGCAGTACTTC.

The chain carries TRBV2 and TRBJ2-7; a weak D match, TRBD2 (7 bases). Between the trimmed V and J ends, which lost 0 bases and 4 bases, there was a span of 16 bases. Germline V gene data show CDR1 as SNHLY and CDR2 as FYNNEI. CDR3 size: 16 residues. Written as DNA, the CDR3 is TGTGCCAGCAGTGAAGCGGGAGGGGGGTACGGTTACGAGCAGTACTTC. This sequence encodes CASSEAGGGYGYEQYF.

V usage is TRBV27 and J usage is TRBJ2-2; D gene unclear. Trimming took off 0 bases at V and 3 bases at J, with 5 bases between the two ends. The germline CDR1 and CDR2 sequences are MNHEY and SMNVEV (reference sequence). The CDR3 sequence is 14 residues long. CDR3 in amino acids: CASSLSPDTGELFF. CDR3 sequence (DNA): TGTGCCAGCAGTTTATCGCCGGACACCGGGGAGCTGTTTTTT.

The chain is built from TRBV9 and TRBJ2-2, with D perhaps TRBD1 or TRBD2 (6 bases each). Germline V gene data show CDR1 as SGDLS and CDR2 as YYNGEE. The V gene lost 0 bases and the J gene lost 0 bases, with 15 bases spanning the gap. The CDR3 is 18 amino acids. The CDR3 DNA sequence: TGTGCCAGCAGCGTAGTCCCCTTAGGGGGGACGAACACCGGGGAGCTGTTTTTT. It specifies CASSVVPLGGTNTGELFF.

This chain joins TRBV6-1 and TRBJ2-7; 8 positions agree with TRBD1. This CDR3 contains 13 residues. Germline V gene data show CDR1 as MNHNS and CDR2 as SASEGT. V lost 11 bases and J lost 3; bases outside the gene matches: 9. The CDR3 DNA is TGTGCCGGCTCCCCGGGGACAGGCTACGAGCAGTACTTC. Translating it yields CAGSPGTGYEQYF.

The chain joins TRBV5-8 to TRBJ2-1; 9 nucleotides align to TRBD1. In germline, CDR1 is SGHTS, CDR2 YDEGEE. This CDR3 contains 15 residues. J lost 4 bases, V lost 2 bases, and 4 bases had no gene match. DNA of the CDR3: TGTGCCAGCAGCTTAGGACAGGGGACTTACAATGAGCAGTTCTTC. Translated, it gives CASSLGQGTYNEQFF.

This clone showed up just a few times. The chain combines TRBV27 with TRBJ2-5; weak D call: TRBD1 (6 bases). With the DNA end fitting TRBJ2-7 better, the J assignment may be wrong. The CDR3 consists of 15 residues. Germline values: CDR1 MNHEY, CDR2 SMNVEV (reference sequence). CDR3 in DNA: TGTGCCAGCAGTTTGGCCGGGACACCCACCTACGAGCAGTACTTC. This translates into CASSLAGTPTYEQYF.

This chain links TRBV2 with TRBJ1-1; D is possibly TRBD1 (6 bases). Trimming took off 7 bases at V and 1 base at J, with 19 bases between the two ends. This CDR3 is 16 amino acids long. Germline assignment: CDR1 SNHLY and CDR2 FYNNEI. In DNA form, the CDR3 reads TGTGCCAGCATTGGGTGGGGGGGCTCATCGAACACTGAAGCTTTCTTT. Residues: CASIGWGGSSNTEAFF.

The chain has TRBV18 and TRBJ2-3; D ambiguous. The CDR3 spans 13 residues. V was pared by 9 bases and J by 0 bases, with 10 bases between. The germline V gene has CDR1 KGHSH and CDR2 LQKENI. The CDR3 bases are TGTGCCAGTGAAGGACCCAGCACAGATACGCAGTATTTT. It codes for CASEGPSTDTQYF.

The rearrangement uses TRBV11-2 and TRBJ1-4; D uncertain. Trimming removed 8 bases at V and 6 bases at J, with 19 bases between. This CDR3 comprises 15 residues. Germline V gene data show CDR1 as SGHAT and CDR2 as FQNNGV. The CDR3 loop is CASRPGQVSHEKLFF. As DNA, the CDR3 is TGTGCCAGCCGTCCCGGGCAAGTTTCTCATGAAAAACTGTTTTTT.

The genes are TRBV2 and TRBJ2-3, with 13 positions matching TRBD2. Germline values: CDR1 SNHLY, CDR2 FYNNEI. The CDR3 consists of 15 residues. Unmatched junction bases numbered 8, after V lost 8 bases and J lost 6 bases. CDR3 DNA sequence: TGTGCCAGCGTTACTAGCGGGAGGGCCTCGGATACGCAGTATTTT. Protein: CASVTSGRASDTQYF.

The V gene is TRBV28, the J gene TRBJ2-7; 9 bases are a match to TRBD1. Trimming took 6 bases from V and 2 from J; bases not matched to a gene: 5. CDR1 is MDHEN, CDR2 SYDVKM, per germline. The CDR3 loop spans 14 amino acids. CDR3 in amino acids: CASSLGTGTYEQYF. The CDR3 DNA reads TGTGCCAGCAGCCTCGGGACAGGGACCTACGAGCAGTACTTC.

The rearrangement uses TRBV4-1 and TRBJ2-3; D possibly corresponds to TRBD2 (7 bases). Between the trimmed V and J ends, which lost 3 bases and 0 bases, there was a span of 13 bases. Per the germline V gene, CDR1 is MGHRA and CDR2 is YSYEKL. The length of the CDR3 is 16 residues. The chain's CDR3 is CASSHEGGVSTDTQYF. CDR3 sequence (DNA): TGCGCCAGCAGCCACGAGGGGGGGGTAAGCACAGATACGCAGTATTTT.

V gene TRBV7-9 combines with J gene TRBJ2-2, with 10 bases matching TRBD2. V dropped 3 bases and J dropped 3; count of bases not matched to a gene: 7. The CDR3 runs 17 residues. Per germline, CDR1 SEHNR and CDR2 FQNEAQ (reference sequence). CDR3: CASSFDGTSVDTGELFF. In DNA, the CDR3 is TGTGCCAGCAGCTTCGACGGGACTAGCGTTGACACCGGGGAGCTGTTTTTT.

V and J are TRBV9 and TRBJ2-7; 12 nucleotides match TRBD1. Germline assignment: CDR1 SGDLS and CDR2 YYNGEE. This CDR3 has 16 residues. J was trimmed by 5 bases and V by 4 bases; bases with no gene match: 10. The CDR3 is CASSTTTGTGGDEQYF. As DNA, the CDR3 is TGTGCCAGCAGCACCACTACCGGGACAGGGGGCGACGAGCAGTACTTC.

This clone was seen only once. The rearrangement joins TRBV6-5 to TRBJ1-1; maybe TRBD1 (5 bases). V dropped 6 bases and J dropped 4 bases, with 9 bases sitting between them. CDR3 size: 12 residues. CDR1 is MNHEY and CDR2 is SVGAGI in the germline V gene. CDR3 amino acids: CASSPGTTEAFF. The CDR3, as DNA: TGTGCCAGCAGCCCCGGGACCACTGAAGCTTTCTTT.

This chain joins TRBV4-1 and TRBJ1-3; D uncertain. V was shortened by 0 bases and J by 0 bases, with 12 bases between the two germline ends. CDR3 length: 17 residues. Germline CDR1 is MGHRA and CDR2 is YSYEKL. As DNA, the CDR3 is TGCGCCAGCAGCCAAGATCCCGGACGGGTCTCTGGAAACACCATATATTTT. Encoded protein: CASSQDPGRVSGNTIYF.

The V gene is TRBV5-1, the J gene TRBJ1-4; tentatively, D is TRBD1 (5 bases). Germline CDR1 is SGHRS and CDR2 is YFSETQ. The CDR3 runs 19 residues. Trimming left V 0 bases short and J 3 bases short, with 21 bases between. This CDR3 is CASSLVSSGVKLSNEKLFF. CDR3 coding DNA: TGCGCCAGCAGCTTGGTTTCATCGGGGGTAAAGTTGTCTAATGAAAAACTGTTTTTT.

This clone was seen only a few times. The chain is built from TRBV4-1 and TRBJ1-1; D is ambiguous. Trimming pared 0 bases from V and 0 bases from J, leaving 11 bases between. Germline V gene data show CDR1 as MGHRA and CDR2 as YSYEKL. This CDR3 has 16 amino acids. CDR3 region: CASSQDPGFMNTEAFF. DNA for the CDR3: TGCGCCAGCAGCCAAGATCCGGGATTCATGAACACTGAAGCTTTCTTT.

The V gene is TRBV28, the J gene TRBJ2-3, with 7 bases that match TRBD2. CDR3 length equals 15 residues. From germline, CDR1 is MDHEN and CDR2 SYDVKM. V gave up 0 bases and J gave up 3 bases; unmatched junction bases: 3. This CDR3 reads CASSLWGGGTDTQYF. In DNA, the CDR3 is TGTGCCAGCAGTTTATGGGGCGGGGGAACAGATACGCAGTATTTT.

Of note for this clone: Other DNA sequences in the sample encode the same CDR3. The rearrangement links TRBV4-1 to TRBJ1-3; D perhaps matches TRBD1 (5 bases). This CDR3 is 13 amino acids long. Trimming cost V 4 bases and J 3 bases, with 7 bases left between them. The V gene's germline CDR1 is MGHRA and CDR2 YSYEKL. The CDR3 is CASSLRVGNTIYF. The DNA for the CDR3 is TGCGCCAGCAGCCTCAGGGTTGGAAACACCATATATTTT.

The rearrangement joins TRBV9 to TRBJ2-7; D call uncertain. V lost 3 bases, J lost 6 bases, and 16 bases lay in between. In germline, CDR1 is SGDLS, CDR2 YYNGEE. The CDR3 length is 14 residues. The CDR3 DNA sequence: TGTGCCAGCAGCGATGGCTCGCCCGCTTTCGAGCAGTACTTC. This gives the protein CASSDGSPAFEQYF.

The chain links TRBV30 to TRBJ2-7; possibly TRBD1 for D (6 bases). The CDR3 is made up of 14 amino acids. The germline V gene encodes CDR1 GTSNPN and CDR2 SVGIG (reference sequence). V lost 0 bases and J lost 4, with 13 bases in between. CDR3 nucleotides: TGTGCCTGGAGTGTACAGGGTGTGGGATACGAGCAGTACTTC. Translation: CAWSVQGVGYEQYF. Variable domain in full (rest from reference TRBV30 and TRBJ2-7): SQTIHQWPATLVQPVGSPLSLECTVEGTSNPNLYWYRQAAGRGLQLLFYSVGIGQISSEVPQNLSASRPQDRQFILSSKKLLLSDSGFYLCAWSVQGVGYEQYFGPGTRLTVT.

Written as DNA, the CDR3 is TGTGCCAGCAGACACGTACTAGCCGCAGATACGCAGTATTTT. Translation gives CASRHVLAADTQYF. This chain uses TRBV6-5 with TRBJ2-3; TRBD2 is a possible D gene (6 bases). Germline V lookup: CDR1 MNHEY, CDR2 SVGAGI. CDR3 size: 14 residues. V was shortened by 6 bases and J by 4 bases, with 14 bases between the two germline ends.

The V call is TRBV5-4, the J call TRBJ1-1, with D possibly being TRBD1 (6 bases). The CDR3 extends over 14 amino acids. V lost 2 bases, J lost 4 bases, and 12 bases lay in between. In germline, CDR1 is SGHNT, CDR2 YYREEE (reference sequence). As DNA, the CDR3 is TGTGCCAGCAGCTTTGGGGGCTATGGCACTGAAGCTTTCTTT. Its translation is CASSFGGYGTEAFF. The whole variable domain, filled in from reference TRBV5-4 and TRBJ1-1, reads ETGVTQSPTHLIKTRGQQVTLRCSSQSGHNTVSWYQQALGQGPQFIFQYYREEENGRGNFPPRFSGLQFPNYSSELNVNALELDDSALYLCASSFGGYGTEAFFGQGTRLTVV.

The chain uses TRBV7-6 and TRBJ2-2, with D possibly TRBD1 on 5 matching bases. Germline V lookup: CDR1 SGHVS, CDR2 FNYEAQ. Trimming pared 8 bases from V and 4 bases from J, leaving 11 bases between. This CDR3 has 13 residues. The CDR3, as DNA: TGTGCCAGCTCGTGGCAGGGCACCGGGGAGCTGTTTTTT. Its translation is CASSWQGTGELFF.